This T cell receptor beta chain is drawn from a study of CD4 T cells in relation to SARS-CoV-2 and coronaviruses. Study-level background: TCR beta CDR3s were sequenced after roughly nine-day antigen culture of PBMCs.

CD4+ T cells from unexposed donors were obtained before the COVID-19 pandemic (2011-2018). The cells were cultured for under twelve days before CD4+ T cells were isolated. Only in-frame clones appear in the TCRdb table, and some are missing; sequencing was by immunoSEQ multiplex PCR. The sample contains some 29,000 clones, around 76% of which appear only once. This clone was found once. Its antigen is undetermined. The clonotype originates from a human donor in good health. The sequenced sample was CD4+ T cells from PBMCs, cultured in vitro.

The CDR3 nucleotides read TGTGCCAGCAGTCCCCCAGCTGTCACTGAAGCTTTCTTT. As protein: CASSPPAVTEAFF. V is TRBV12-3 or TRBV12-4 and J is TRBJ1-1, with no clear D. CDR3 length equals 13 residues. Trimming took 5 bases from V and 4 from J, leaving 11 bases between them.